This T cell receptor (beta chain) is from a study of persistence of HIV-infected CD4 T cells. Cells were stimulated with overlapping HIV-1 Gag 15-mer peptides. Memory cells lacking CD40L and CD69 with high CD45RO were sorted. The immunoSEQ assay was version 4, run in survey mode. Measured with immunoSEQ multiplex PCR; TCRdb has only the in-frame clones, and not every one. Of approximately 39,000 clones in the sample, more than 75% were seen once. As concerns this clone: Its antigen remains unknown.

Trimming took off 4 bases at V and 2 bases at J, with 9 bases between the two ends. The CDR3 length is 14 residues. CDR1 and CDR2 from the germline V gene are KGHDR and SFDVKD. The sequence came from an adult with HIV. The donor label of this sample is uncertain. The chain is built from TRBV24-1 and TRBJ2-3; D ambiguous. The specimen comprised cultured CD4+ T cells from PBMCs, sampled from a patient who received antiretroviral therapy. The CDR3 spells CATSDARTTDTQYF. In DNA form, the CDR3 reads TGTGCCACCAGTGACGCCAGAACCACAGATACGCAGTATTTT.